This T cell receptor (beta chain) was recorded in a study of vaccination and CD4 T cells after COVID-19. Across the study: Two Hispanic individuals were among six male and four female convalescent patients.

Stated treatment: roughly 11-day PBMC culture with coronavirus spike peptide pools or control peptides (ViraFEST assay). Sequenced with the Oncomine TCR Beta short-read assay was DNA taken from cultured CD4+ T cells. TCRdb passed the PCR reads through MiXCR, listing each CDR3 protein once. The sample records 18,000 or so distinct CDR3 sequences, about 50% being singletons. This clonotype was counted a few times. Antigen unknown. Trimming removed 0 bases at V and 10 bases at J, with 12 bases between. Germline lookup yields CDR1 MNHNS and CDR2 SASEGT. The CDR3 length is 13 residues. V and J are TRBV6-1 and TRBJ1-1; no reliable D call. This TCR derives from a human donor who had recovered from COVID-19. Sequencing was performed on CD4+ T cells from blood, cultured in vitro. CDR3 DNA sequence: TGTGCCAGCAGTGAAGCGGGGAATGACGGAGCTTTCTTT. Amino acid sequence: CASSEAGNDGAFF.